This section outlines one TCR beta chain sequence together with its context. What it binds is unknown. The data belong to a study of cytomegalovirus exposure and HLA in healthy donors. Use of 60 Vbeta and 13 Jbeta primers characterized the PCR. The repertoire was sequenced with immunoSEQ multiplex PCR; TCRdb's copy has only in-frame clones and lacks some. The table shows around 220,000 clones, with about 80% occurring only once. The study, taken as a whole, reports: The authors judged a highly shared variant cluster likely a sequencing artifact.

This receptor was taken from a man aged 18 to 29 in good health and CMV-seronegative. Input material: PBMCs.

CDR3 in DNA: TGTGCCAGTAGTCCAATGACTAGCGCGGCTTACGAGCAGTACTTC. This codes for CASSPMTSAAYEQYF. The rearrangement joins TRBV19 to TRBJ2-7; 8 positions agree with TRBD2. Germline CDR1 and CDR2: LNHDA and SQIVND (reference sequence). The ends lost 5 bases at V and 4 bases at J; junction bases unmatched: 10. The CDR3 covers 15 residues.